This TCR beta chain appears in the sequencing data of a study of T cells in Graves' hyperthyroidism and ophthalmopathy (dated by TCRdb to the late 2010s). A note on the overall study: Peripheral blood samples were taken at the time of initial diagnosis, prior to any treatment. To identify TCR V-J signatures that set the groups apart, the researchers used a discovery cohort of about a hundred patients, made up of 43 with Graves' ophthalmopathy and some 56 with stable Graves' hyperthyroidism. Whether ophthalmopathy could be predicted prospectively was tested in an independent validation cohort made up of roughly 20 hyperthyroidism patients plus 17 patients who later progressed to ophthalmopathy. The roughly 90 discovery patients were divided at random into training and test sets in a 7:3 ratio. Thyroid tissue and blood T-cell repertoires from roughly 6 Graves' hyperthyroidism patients were also compared in the study. Following sampling, methimazole starting at 30 mg daily was given to hyperthyroidism patients, and high-dose intravenous methylprednisolone was given to ophthalmopathy patients. The paper reports TCR Vbeta CDR3 sequencing of over 120 peripheral blood samples: around 45 ophthalmopathy, fewer than 85 hyperthyroidism and approximately 17 progressor patients. Study-wide findings and limitations: During validation, the model predicted progression to ophthalmopathy a median of about 5.9 months ahead of onset, with around 71% sensitivity and 72.22% specificity. Most expanded thyroid clonotypes (frequency above 0.001) were also found in blood, which suggests that blood repertoires may mirror thyroid immune responses. Ophthalmopathy was separated from stable hyperthyroidism by a 13 V-J signature model, with approximately 86% sensitivity and about 81% specificity obtained in cross-validation and 80%/75% obtained in testing. Sample size was not statistically predetermined, and blinding of investigators to group allocation was not performed.

The TCR beta CDR3 regions were amplified from RNA transcripts. For the first round of RT-PCR on the TCR CDR3, the HTBI primer set was used together with the Qiagen OneStep RT-PCR kit. A second multiplex PCR round built the libraries, followed by size selection and purification. Paired-end sequencing of the libraries was performed with 100 bp reads on an Illumina HiSeq2000. The source study handled its data this way. SOAPnuke was used to process the raw data, removing reads that contained adapters or uncalled bases, had a mean Phred below 15, or lacked an exact match to the constant primer or identifier. COPE v1.2.5 was used to merge the high-quality paired reads, and each unique nucleotide sequence was defined as a clonotype. Clonotypes were aligned to IMGT TRBV, TRBD and TRBJ reference segments using MiTCR v1.1. Only V-J combinations with frequency above 0.0001, covering approximately 99% of repertoires, were analysed. A TCS score was defined as the ratio of F50 (clonal expansion) to E x V (chaos), with BLOSUM62-based TCRdist applied between CDR3 peptides within each V-J. Welch's t-statistics and random forest reduced several hundred V-J features to 13, which were used in a naive Bayes classifier (R e1071). The public sequencing data were trimmed at Q25 with fastp and processed into clonotypes with MiXCR by TCRdb, which kept only in-frame beta chains. For every CDR3 protein sequence, its rows merge into one entry that carries the most common genes and DNA. The V and J calls come from TCRdb's annotation, not from the publication. Across this sample there are roughly 500,000 distinct CDR3 sequences, with approximately 14% seen only once. The ten largest make up more than 4.5% of the sample.

For CDR1 and CDR2, the germline V gene (reference sequence) lists DFQATT and SNEGSKA. Trimming takes 3 bases off V and 3 bases off J; junction bases not matched to a gene: 7. Counted from cysteine to phenylalanine, this CDR3 has 14 amino acids. Only the CDR3 DNA stays, 42 bases, in frame from base 1. Hyperthyroidism patients were aged 18 to 65 years and newly diagnosed, with disease duration of less than 2 months. Exclusion was applied to patients with uncontrolled infections, other autoimmune diseases, pregnancy or lactation. Diagnoses were established on the basis of clinical symptoms, serum thyroxine and TRAb, thyroid ultrasound, and orbital computed tomography. Blood from progressor patients was drawn when they were first diagnosed with hyperthyroidism, before any ophthalmopathy symptoms appeared. Ficoll-Paque density gradient centrifugation was used to isolate PBMCs from approximately 10 ml of fresh peripheral blood. Patients classed as progressors first received a Graves' hyperthyroidism diagnosis and then went on to develop ophthalmopathy during follow-up. Total RNA was extracted with Trizol reagent, and quality was checked on an Agilent 2100 Bioanalyzer.

This clonotype was seen only a few times. Its recognized antigen is unknown. No per-base quality is available; no much larger clone lies one base away. The receptor chain draws on TRBV20-1 and TRBJ2-7, and 8 junctional nucleotides match TRBD1. Specimen: blood. The clonotype was recovered from a woman in her thirties with Graves' hyperthyroidism that later progressed to Graves' ophthalmopathy. For the CDR3, the sequence is CSARGQDQIYEQYF. The nucleotides are TGCAGTGCTAGGGGACAGGATCAAATCTACGAGCAGTACTTC.